A selection of T cell receptor beta chains follows, all from one sample in a study of beta chain features in type 1 diabetes. Using immunoSEQ multiplex PCR, the repertoire was profiled, and TCRdb retains in-frame clones only, with some absent. The data contain about 260,000 clones, 55% to 70% of them seen just once; the ten biggest clones take up approximately 0.05%. The sequenced material came from naive CD4+ T cells from blood. The receptors come from a man aged 25-45 years in good health. CDR3s include the opening cysteine and the closing phenylalanine or tryptophan. The order of the fields is clone size, J gene, V gene, D gene, CDR3 DNA, CDR3 protein. D genes are given only for firm matches. Where a row states a size, it is once, few, many or the class of an expanded clone; other rows omit it.

clone size: -; J gene: TRBJ2-4; V gene: TRBV7-9; D gene: -; CDR3 DNA: TGTGCCAGCAGCCGAGTCCGGGGTACCAAAAACATTCAGTACTTC; CDR3 protein: CASSRVRGTKNIQYF
clone size: -; J gene: TRBJ2-3; V gene: TRBV11-2; D gene: -; CDR3 DNA: TGTGCCAGCAGTCCAGGGGAGGGATACACAGATACGCAGTATTTT; CDR3 protein: CASSPGEGYTDTQYF
clone size: once; J gene: TRBJ2-6; V gene: TRBV29-1; D gene: TRBD1; CDR3 DNA: TGCAGCGTTGAATTTGTAGGACAGGGGGTATATCCTGGGGCCAACGTCCTGACTTTC; CDR3 protein: CSVEFVGQGVYPGANVLTF
clone size: once; J gene: TRBJ2-5; V gene: TRBV15; D gene: -; CDR3 DNA: TGTGCCACCAGCAGAGAAAGGCAAGAGACCCAGTACTTC; CDR3 protein: CATSRERQETQYF
clone size: once; J gene: TRBJ2-7; V gene: TRBV11-2; D gene: -; CDR3 DNA: TGTGCCAGCAGCGCGAGCTCCTACGAGCAGTACTTC; CDR3 protein: CASSASSYEQYF
clone size: -; J gene: TRBJ1-1; V gene: TRBV29-1; D gene: -; CDR3 DNA: TGCAGCGTTGCAAATTTCCGAGACTTAGAAGCTTTCTTT; CDR3 protein: CSVANFRDLEAFF
clone size: few; J gene: TRBJ1-5; V gene: TRBV30; D gene: -; CDR3 DNA: TGTGCCTGCGAGGGGGGCAGCAATCAGCCCCAGCATTTT; CDR3 protein: CACEGGSNQPQHF
clone size: -; J gene: TRBJ2-6; V gene: TRBV7-9; D gene: -; CDR3 DNA: TGTGCCAGCAGCTTATTGTGGGGCAGGCAGGCTGGGGCCAACGTCCTGACTTTC; CDR3 protein: CASSLLWGRQAGANVLTF
clone size: -; J gene: TRBJ2-3; V gene: TRBV2; D gene: TRBD1; CDR3 DNA: TGTGCCAGCAAGGGACAGGCTAGCACAGATACGCAGTATTTT; CDR3 protein: CASKGQASTDTQYF
clone size: once; J gene: TRBJ2-6; V gene: TRBV9; D gene: TRBD2; CDR3 DNA: TGTGCCAGCAGCGGGCGCGGCGGGAGACCACAGACTGGGGCCAACGTCCTGACTTTC; CDR3 protein: CASSGRGGRPQTGANVLTF
clone size: few; J gene: TRBJ2-1; V gene: TRBV9; D gene: -; CDR3 DNA: TGTGCCAGCAGCGACCGGGGGTTGCTACAAAATGAGCAGTTCTTC; CDR3 protein: CASSDRGLLQNEQFF
clone size: -; J gene: TRBJ1-2; V gene: TRBV5-4; D gene: -; CDR3 DNA: TGTGCCAGCACCCCTACCACTAACTATGGCTACACCTTC; CDR3 protein: CASTPTTNYGYTF
clone size: -; J gene: TRBJ2-7; V gene: TRBV30; D gene: -; CDR3 DNA: TGTGCCTGGAGTGAACCCGGCAGGACTCCCTACGAGCAGTACTTC; CDR3 protein: CAWSEPGRTPYEQYF
clone size: -; J gene: TRBJ2-5; V gene: TRBV5-1; D gene: TRBD1; CDR3 DNA: TGCGCCAGCAGCGTCAGGGGGCGTAGGCAAGAGACCCAGTACTTC; CDR3 protein: CASSVRGRRQETQYF
clone size: -; J gene: TRBJ2-3; V gene: TRBV10-1; D gene: -; CDR3 DNA: TGCGCCAGCAGTGGGCCCACAGGGTACGGAGATACGCAGTATTTT; CDR3 protein: CASSGPTGYGDTQYF
clone size: few; J gene: TRBJ1-1; V gene: TRBV30; D gene: TRBD1; CDR3 DNA: TGTGCCTGGGGACAGGGGAAGGGAGCTTTCTTT; CDR3 protein: CAWGQGKGAFF
clone size: -; J gene: TRBJ2-5; V gene: TRBV30; D gene: -; CDR3 DNA: TGTGCCTGGAGTACCCGGAGAGGAGCCCGAGAGACCCAGTACTTC; CDR3 protein: CAWSTRRGARETQYF
clone size: -; J gene: TRBJ1-5; V gene: TRBV30; D gene: -; CDR3 DNA: TGTGCCTGGAGTGTTGGGGGCTATTATCAGCCCCAGCATTTT; CDR3 protein: CAWSVGGYYQPQHF
clone size: -; J gene: TRBJ2-3; V gene: TRBV7-2; D gene: -; CDR3 DNA: TGTGCCAGCAGCTCACTAGCTACCAGCACAGATACGCAGTATTTT; CDR3 protein: CASSSLATSTDTQYF
clone size: -; J gene: TRBJ2-6; V gene: TRBV7-9; D gene: -; CDR3 DNA: TGTGCCAGCAGCCCCCAATCAGGGGCTGGGGCCAACGTCCTGACTTTC; CDR3 protein: CASSPQSGAGANVLTF
clone size: -; J gene: TRBJ1-3; V gene: TRBV11-2; D gene: -; CDR3 DNA: TGTGCCAGCGGTCTAGGAGATGTGAAGAGAAACACCATATATTTT; CDR3 protein: CASGLGDVKRNTIYF
clone size: few; J gene: TRBJ2-1; V gene: TRBV16; D gene: -; CDR3 DNA: TGTGCCAGCAGCCAATCAGGGGAAAAGCAGTTCTTC; CDR3 protein: CASSQSGEKQFF
clone size: -; J gene: TRBJ1-2; V gene: TRBV29-1; D gene: -; CDR3 DNA: TGCAGCGTTAAGGAGATGGGCTGGGGCTACACCTTC; CDR3 protein: CSVKEMGWGYTF
clone size: -; J gene: TRBJ2-1; V gene: TRBV29-1; D gene: TRBD2; CDR3 DNA: TGCAGCGTTGCAGCGGGGGGACCCAATGAGCAGTTCTTC; CDR3 protein: CSVAAGGPNEQFF
clone size: -; J gene: TRBJ2-6; V gene: TRBV28; D gene: TRBD1; CDR3 DNA: TGTGCCAGCAGACGACGGACAGGGGGCCCTGGGGCCAACGTCCTGACTTTC; CDR3 protein: CASRRRTGGPGANVLTF
clone size: -; J gene: TRBJ2-7; V gene: TRBV29-1; D gene: TRBD2; CDR3 DNA: TGCAGCGTTAGCGGGAGTGCCCACGAGCAGTACTTC; CDR3 protein: CSVSGSAHEQYF
clone size: -; J gene: TRBJ2-1; V gene: TRBV30; D gene: -; CDR3 DNA: TGTGCCTGGAGTGGGCCTGCCCGGGGGGCCACCAGCTCCTACAATGAGCAGTTCTTC; CDR3 protein: CAWSGPARGATSSYNEQFF
clone size: -; J gene: TRBJ2-3; V gene: TRBV29-1; D gene: TRBD2; CDR3 DNA: TGCAGCGTTGGACCTAGCGGTACGCAGTATTTT; CDR3 protein: CSVGPSGTQYF
clone size: -; J gene: TRBJ2-7; V gene: TRBV29-1; D gene: -; CDR3 DNA: TGCAGCGTTGGAGGCCGAACCTACGAGCAGTACTTC; CDR3 protein: CSVGGRTYEQYF
clone size: -; J gene: TRBJ1-2; V gene: TRBV2; D gene: TRBD1; CDR3 DNA: TGTGCCAGCAGAGAGACAGGGATTAGCAGCTACACCTTC; CDR3 protein: CASRETGISSYTF
clone size: -; J gene: TRBJ2-7; V gene: TRBV10-3; D gene: -; CDR3 DNA: TGTGCCACGGAGGGACAAAGCTACGAGCAGTACTTC; CDR3 protein: CATEGQSYEQYF
clone size: few; J gene: TRBJ2-5; V gene: TRBV9; D gene: -; CDR3 DNA: TGTGCCAGCAGCGTAGGAGCGGAAGAGACCCAGTACTTC; CDR3 protein: CASSVGAEETQYF
clone size: -; J gene: TRBJ2-7; V gene: TRBV14; D gene: -; CDR3 DNA: TGTGCCAGCAGCCAAGTTAACTCCTACGAGCAGTACTTC; CDR3 protein: CASSQVNSYEQYF
clone size: -; J gene: TRBJ1-1; V gene: TRBV30; D gene: -; CDR3 DNA: TGTGCCTGGAGGGCCGATCGGAACACTGAAGCTTTCTTT; CDR3 protein: CAWRADRNTEAFF
clone size: -; J gene: TRBJ2-5; V gene: TRBV29-1; D gene: -; CDR3 DNA: TGCAGCGTTTCGGCGTACCAAGAGACCCAGTACTTC; CDR3 protein: CSVSAYQETQYF
clone size: -; J gene: TRBJ2-1; V gene: TRBV7-9; D gene: -; CDR3 DNA: TGTGCCAGCAGCTTATTAAGTATGGAATTCTTC; CDR3 protein: CASSLLSMEFF
clone size: -; J gene: TRBJ2-7; V gene: TRBV7-2; D gene: -; CDR3 DNA: TGTGCCAGCAGCTTAAGGCCTTCCGAGCAGTACTTC; CDR3 protein: CASSLRPSEQYF
clone size: few; J gene: TRBJ2-5; V gene: TRBV29-1; D gene: -; CDR3 DNA: TGCAGCGTTGAAGAATATGTCTTAGGGACCCAGTACTTC; CDR3 protein: CSVEEYVLGTQYF
clone size: -; J gene: TRBJ2-5; V gene: TRBV13; D gene: -; CDR3 DNA: TGTGCCAGCAGCTTCCTATTTAAGGGCCAAGAGACCCAGTACTTC; CDR3 protein: CASSFLFKGQETQYF
clone size: few; J gene: TRBJ2-1; V gene: TRBV28; D gene: TRBD2; CDR3 DNA: TGTGCCAGCAGCACCGGACTAGCGGGATTATACAATGAGCAGTTCTTC; CDR3 protein: CASSTGLAGLYNEQFF
clone size: -; J gene: TRBJ2-1; V gene: TRBV7-2; D gene: -; CDR3 DNA: TGTGCCAGCAGCTTATTAGCCTCCTACAATGAGCAGTTCTTC; CDR3 protein: CASSLLASYNEQFF
clone size: few; J gene: TRBJ2-4; V gene: TRBV4-3; D gene: -; CDR3 DNA: TGCGCCAGCAGCCAACAACAGGGCCTAGCCAAAAACATTCAGTACTTC; CDR3 protein: CASSQQQGLAKNIQYF
clone size: -; J gene: TRBJ2-1; V gene: TRBV4-3; D gene: TRBD2; CDR3 DNA: TGCGCCAGCAGCCGCCCGGGACTAGCGGGCGTCAATGAGCAGTTCTTC; CDR3 protein: CASSRPGLAGVNEQFF
clone size: -; J gene: TRBJ2-1; V gene: TRBV14; D gene: -; CDR3 DNA: TGTGCCAGCAGCCAGCTTAGATTGAATGAGCAGTTCTTC; CDR3 protein: CASSQLRLNEQFF
clone size: -; J gene: TRBJ2-7; V gene: TRBV11-2; D gene: -; CDR3 DNA: TGTGCCAGCAGCTTAGATTTTCGCCCTATCTACGAGCAGTACTTC; CDR3 protein: CASSLDFRPIYEQYF
clone size: few; J gene: TRBJ2-5; V gene: TRBV7-2; D gene: -; CDR3 DNA: TGTGCCAGCAGTTCCCAGGGGTACCAAGAGACCCAGTACTTC; CDR3 protein: CASSSQGYQETQYF
clone size: -; J gene: TRBJ2-2; V gene: TRBV7-9; D gene: -; CDR3 DNA: TGTGCCAGCAGCTTATACACCGGGGAGCTGTTTTTT; CDR3 protein: CASSLYTGELFF
clone size: -; J gene: TRBJ2-4; V gene: TRBV18; D gene: -; CDR3 DNA: TGTGCCAGCTCAAGACAGGGACTTGACATTCAGTACTTC; CDR3 protein: CASSRQGLDIQYF
clone size: -; J gene: TRBJ2-7; V gene: TRBV29-1; D gene: -; CDR3 DNA: TGCAGCGTTGTGGGTCAGGTCGGCTACGAGCAGTACTTC; CDR3 protein: CSVVGQVGYEQYF